The clone carrying this T cell receptor beta chain came up a few times. The source of the sample is a study of response to subunit inactivated influenza vaccine. MiXCR, run by TCRdb on the RT-PCR reads, gives a single entry per CDR3 protein. The sample has about 780,000 distinct CDR3 sequences, around a sixth seen once. V lost 1 base, J lost 8 bases, and 12 bases lay in between. The CDR3 spans 15 residues. Germline loops: CDR1 SGHTA, CDR2 FQGNSA. The chain uses TRBV7-2 and TRBJ1-6, with unresolved D. The receptor's source is a man aged 45 to 65 who received an inactivated influenza vaccine. Here the sequenced sample was PBMCs from blood, taken more than 4 days after vaccination. The CDR3 nucleotides read TGTGCCAGCAGCTTAGTGGCGGGGAGGGATTCACCCCTCCACTTT. Residues: CASSLVAGRDSPLHF.